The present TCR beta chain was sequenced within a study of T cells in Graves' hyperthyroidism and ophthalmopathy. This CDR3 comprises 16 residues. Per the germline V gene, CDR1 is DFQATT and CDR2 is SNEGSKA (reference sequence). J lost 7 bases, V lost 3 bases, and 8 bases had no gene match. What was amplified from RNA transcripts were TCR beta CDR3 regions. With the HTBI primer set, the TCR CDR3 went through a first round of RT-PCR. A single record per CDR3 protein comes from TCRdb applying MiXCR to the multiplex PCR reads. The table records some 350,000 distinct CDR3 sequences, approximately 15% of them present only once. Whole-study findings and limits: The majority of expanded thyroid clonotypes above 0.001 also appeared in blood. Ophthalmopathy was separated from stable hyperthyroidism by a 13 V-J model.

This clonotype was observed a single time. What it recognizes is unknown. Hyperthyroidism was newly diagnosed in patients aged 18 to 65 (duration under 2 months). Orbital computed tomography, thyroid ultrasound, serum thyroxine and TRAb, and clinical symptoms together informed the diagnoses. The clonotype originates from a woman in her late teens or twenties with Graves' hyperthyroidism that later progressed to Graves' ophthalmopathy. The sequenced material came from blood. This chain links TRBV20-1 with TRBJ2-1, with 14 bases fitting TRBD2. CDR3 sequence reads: CSASGTSGSPGNEQFF. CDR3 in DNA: TGCAGTGCTAGCGGGACTAGCGGGAGCCCGGGGAATGAGCAGTTCTTC.